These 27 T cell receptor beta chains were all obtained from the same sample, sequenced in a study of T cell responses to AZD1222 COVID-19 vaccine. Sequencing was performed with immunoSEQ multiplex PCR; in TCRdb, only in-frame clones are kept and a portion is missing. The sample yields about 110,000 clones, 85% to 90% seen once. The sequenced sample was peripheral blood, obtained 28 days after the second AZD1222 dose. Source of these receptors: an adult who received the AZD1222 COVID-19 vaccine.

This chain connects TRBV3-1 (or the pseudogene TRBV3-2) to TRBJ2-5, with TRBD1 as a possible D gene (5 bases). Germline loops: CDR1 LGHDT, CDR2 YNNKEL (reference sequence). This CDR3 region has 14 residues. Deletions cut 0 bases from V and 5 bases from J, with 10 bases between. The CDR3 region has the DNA TGTGCCAGCAGCCAAGAAGGGGTTCGGGAGACCCAGTACTTC. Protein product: CASSQEGVRETQYF.

DNA of the CDR3: TGTGCCAGCAGCGTACAGGGATTTAACTATGGCTACACCTTC. Amino acids: CASSVQGFNYGYTF. The chain joins TRBV11-3 to TRBJ1-2; tentatively, D is TRBD1 (6 bases). V dropped 5 bases and J dropped 1 base, with 11 bases sitting between them. The CDR3 contains 14 residues. The germline CDR1 and CDR2 sequences are SGHNT and YENEEA.

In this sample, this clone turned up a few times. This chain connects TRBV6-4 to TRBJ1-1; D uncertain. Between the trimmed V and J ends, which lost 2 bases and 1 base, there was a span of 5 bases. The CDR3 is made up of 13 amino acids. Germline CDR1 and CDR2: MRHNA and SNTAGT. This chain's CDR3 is CASSDKANTEAFF. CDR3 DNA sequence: TGTGCCAGCAGTGACAAGGCGAACACTGAAGCTTTCTTT.

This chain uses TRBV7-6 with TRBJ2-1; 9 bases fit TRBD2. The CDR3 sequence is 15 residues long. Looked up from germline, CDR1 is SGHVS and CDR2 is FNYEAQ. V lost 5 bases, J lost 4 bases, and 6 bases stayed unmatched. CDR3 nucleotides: TGTGCCAGCAGCCTTATGGCGGGGGGGTACAATGAGCAGTTCTTC. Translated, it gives CASSLMAGGYNEQFF.

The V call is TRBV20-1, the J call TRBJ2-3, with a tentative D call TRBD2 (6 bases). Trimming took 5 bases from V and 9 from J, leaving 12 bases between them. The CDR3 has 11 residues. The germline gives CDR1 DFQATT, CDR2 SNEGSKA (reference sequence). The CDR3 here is CSAPLAMTQYF. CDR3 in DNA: TGCAGTGCTCCACTAGCTATGACGCAGTATTTT.

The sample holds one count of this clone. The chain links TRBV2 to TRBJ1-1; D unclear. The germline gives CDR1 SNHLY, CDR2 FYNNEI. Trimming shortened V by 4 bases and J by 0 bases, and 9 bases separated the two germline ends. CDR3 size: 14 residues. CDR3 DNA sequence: TGTGCCAGCAGTGCGCGGACGTTGAACACTGAAGCTTTCTTT. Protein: CASSARTLNTEAFF.

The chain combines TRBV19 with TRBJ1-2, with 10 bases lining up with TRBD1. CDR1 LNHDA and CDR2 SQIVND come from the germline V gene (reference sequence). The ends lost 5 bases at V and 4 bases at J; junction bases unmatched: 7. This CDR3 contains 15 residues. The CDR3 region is CASSPRTGGLYGYTF. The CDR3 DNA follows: TGTGCCAGTAGTCCACGGACAGGGGGACTCTATGGCTACACCTTC.

CDR3 residues: CASRGGAMNTEAFF. The CDR3 DNA sequence: TGTGCCAGTCGAGGGGGCGCGATGAACACTGAAGCTTTCTTT. This rearrangement joins TRBV28 to TRBJ1-1; 7 nucleotides match TRBD1. The CDR3 is 14 amino acids. V lost 9 bases to trimming and J lost 0 bases; unmatched junction nucleotides: 7. Germline assignment: CDR1 MDHEN and CDR2 SYDVKM.

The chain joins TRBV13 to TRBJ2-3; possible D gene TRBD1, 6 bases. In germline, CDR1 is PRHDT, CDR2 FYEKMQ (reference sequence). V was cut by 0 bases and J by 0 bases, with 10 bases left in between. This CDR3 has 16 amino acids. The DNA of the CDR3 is TGTGCCAGCAGCTTAGGGGACAGCTCTAGCACAGATACGCAGTATTTT. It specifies CASSLGDSSSTDTQYF.

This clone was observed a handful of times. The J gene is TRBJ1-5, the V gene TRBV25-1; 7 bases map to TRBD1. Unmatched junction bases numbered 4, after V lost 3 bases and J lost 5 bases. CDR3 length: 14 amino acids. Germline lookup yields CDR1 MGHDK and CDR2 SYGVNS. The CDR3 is CASSDLTGDQPQHF. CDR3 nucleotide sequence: TGTGCCAGCAGTGATCTCACAGGGGATCAGCCCCAGCATTTT.

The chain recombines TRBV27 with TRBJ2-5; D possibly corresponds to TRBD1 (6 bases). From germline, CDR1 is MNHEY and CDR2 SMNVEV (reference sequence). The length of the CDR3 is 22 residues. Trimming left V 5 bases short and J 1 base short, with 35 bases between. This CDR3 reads CASSPSDTGIPLVGQSQETQYF. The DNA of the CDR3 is TGTGCCAGCAGTCCCTCTGATACGGGGATACCCCTTGTCGGACAGAGCCAAGAGACCCAGTACTTC.

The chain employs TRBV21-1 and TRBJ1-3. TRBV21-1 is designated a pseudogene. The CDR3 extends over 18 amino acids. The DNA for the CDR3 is TGTGCCAGCAGCAAAGGGGCGGATCGTTTCTCGGGGGGAAACACCATATATTTT. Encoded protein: CASSKGADRFSGGNTIYF.

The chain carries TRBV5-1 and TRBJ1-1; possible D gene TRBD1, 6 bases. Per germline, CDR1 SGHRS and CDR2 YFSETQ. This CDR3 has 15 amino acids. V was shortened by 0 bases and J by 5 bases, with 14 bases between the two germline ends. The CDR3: CASSLASGVRTEAFF. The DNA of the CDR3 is TGCGCCAGCAGCTTGGCCTCAGGGGTAAGGACTGAAGCTTTCTTT. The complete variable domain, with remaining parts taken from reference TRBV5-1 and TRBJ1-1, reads KAGVTQTPRYLIKTRGQQVTLSCSPISGHRSVSWYQQTPGQGLQFLFEYFSETQRNKGNFPGRFSGRQFSNSRSEMNVSTLELGDSALYLCASSLASGVRTEAFFGQGTRLTVV.

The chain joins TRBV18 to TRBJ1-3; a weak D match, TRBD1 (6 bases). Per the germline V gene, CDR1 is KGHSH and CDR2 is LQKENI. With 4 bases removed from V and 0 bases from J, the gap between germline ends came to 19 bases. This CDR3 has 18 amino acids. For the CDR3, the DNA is TGTGCCAGCTCACAACTGGCGACAGGTCCTCACTCTGGAAACACCATATATTTT. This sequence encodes CASSQLATGPHSGNTIYF.

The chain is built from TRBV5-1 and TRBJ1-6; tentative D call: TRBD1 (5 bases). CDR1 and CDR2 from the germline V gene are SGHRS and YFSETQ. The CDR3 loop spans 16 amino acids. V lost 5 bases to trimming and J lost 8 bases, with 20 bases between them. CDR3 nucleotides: TGCGCCAGCAGGGGGGACTGGGAGATCGTCGATTCACCCCTCCACTTT. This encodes CASRGDWEIVDSPLHF.

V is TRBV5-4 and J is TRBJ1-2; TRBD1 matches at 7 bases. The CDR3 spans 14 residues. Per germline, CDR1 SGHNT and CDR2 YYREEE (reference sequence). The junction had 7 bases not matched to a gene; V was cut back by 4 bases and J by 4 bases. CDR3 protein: CASSINRGPYGYTF. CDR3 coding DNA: TGTGCCAGCAGCATTAACAGGGGACCCTATGGCTACACCTTC.

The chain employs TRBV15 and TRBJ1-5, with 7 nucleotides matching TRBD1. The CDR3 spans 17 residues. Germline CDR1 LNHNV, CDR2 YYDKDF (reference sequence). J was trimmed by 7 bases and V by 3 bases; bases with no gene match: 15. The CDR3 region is CATSSLTGLELGQPQHF. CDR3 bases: TGTGCCACCAGCAGCCTGACAGGGCTAGAATTAGGGCAGCCCCAGCATTTT.

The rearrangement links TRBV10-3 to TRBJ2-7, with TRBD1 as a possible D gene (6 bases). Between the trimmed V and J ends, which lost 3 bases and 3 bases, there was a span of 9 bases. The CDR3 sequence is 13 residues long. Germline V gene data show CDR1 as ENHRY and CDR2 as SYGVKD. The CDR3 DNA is TGTGCCATCAGTGAACAGGGAGTCTACGAGCAGTACTTC. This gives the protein CAISEQGVYEQYF.

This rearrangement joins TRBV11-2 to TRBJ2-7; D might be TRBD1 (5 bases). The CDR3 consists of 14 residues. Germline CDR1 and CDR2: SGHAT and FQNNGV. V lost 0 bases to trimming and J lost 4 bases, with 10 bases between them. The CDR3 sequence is CASSLDTGLYEQYF. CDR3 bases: TGTGCCAGCAGCTTAGATACAGGTCTATACGAGCAGTACTTC.

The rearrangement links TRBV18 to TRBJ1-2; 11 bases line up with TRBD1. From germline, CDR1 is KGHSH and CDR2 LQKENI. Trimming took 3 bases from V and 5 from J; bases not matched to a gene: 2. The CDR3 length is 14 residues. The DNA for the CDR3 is TGTGCCAGCTCACCGGGACAGGGGGAATATGGCTACACCTTC. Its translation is CASSPGQGEYGYTF.

This CDR3 reads CASSPREELAGVRNEQFF. CDR3 sequence (DNA): TGCGCCAGCAGCCCGCGAGAAGAACTAGCGGGTGTGCGAAATGAGCAGTTCTTC. The genes are TRBV4-1 and TRBJ2-1, with 9 bases identical to TRBD2. The length of the CDR3 is 18 residues. Germline V gene sequence: CDR1 MGHRA, CDR2 YSYEKL. V lost 4 bases, J lost 7 bases, and 17 bases stayed unmatched.

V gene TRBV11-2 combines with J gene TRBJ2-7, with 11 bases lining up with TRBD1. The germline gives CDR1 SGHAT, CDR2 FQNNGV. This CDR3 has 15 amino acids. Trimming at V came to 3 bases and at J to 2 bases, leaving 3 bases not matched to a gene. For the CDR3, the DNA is TGTGCCAGCAGCTTGGGACAGGGGGGCCCCTACGAGCAGTACTTC. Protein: CASSLGQGGPYEQYF.

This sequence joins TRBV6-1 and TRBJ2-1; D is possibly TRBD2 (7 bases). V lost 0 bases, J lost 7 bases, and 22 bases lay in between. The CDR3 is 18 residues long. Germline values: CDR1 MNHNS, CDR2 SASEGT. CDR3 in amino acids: CASSEAFLGGGLENEQFF. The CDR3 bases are TGTGCCAGCAGTGAAGCGTTTTTAGGGGGGGGCCTCGAAAATGAGCAGTTCTTC.

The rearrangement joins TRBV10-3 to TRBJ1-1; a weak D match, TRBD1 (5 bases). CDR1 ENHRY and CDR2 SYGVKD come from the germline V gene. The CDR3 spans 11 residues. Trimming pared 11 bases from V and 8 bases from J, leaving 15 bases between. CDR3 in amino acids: CAAGGTEEAFF. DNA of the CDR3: TGTGCCGCCGGGGGAACAGAGGAAGCTTTCTTT.

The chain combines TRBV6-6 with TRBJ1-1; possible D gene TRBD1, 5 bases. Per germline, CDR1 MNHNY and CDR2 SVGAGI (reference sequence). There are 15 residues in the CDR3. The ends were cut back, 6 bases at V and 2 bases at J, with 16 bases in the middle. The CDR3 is CASRDRGRDNTEAFF. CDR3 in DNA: TGTGCCAGCAGGGACCGGGGGAGGGATAACACTGAAGCTTTCTTT.

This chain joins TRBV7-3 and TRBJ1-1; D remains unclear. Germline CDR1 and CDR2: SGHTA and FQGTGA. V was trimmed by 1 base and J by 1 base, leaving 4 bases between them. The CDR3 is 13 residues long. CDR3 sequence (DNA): TGTGCCAGCAGCTTAAACCAGAACACTGAAGCTTTCTTT. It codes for CASSLNQNTEAFF.

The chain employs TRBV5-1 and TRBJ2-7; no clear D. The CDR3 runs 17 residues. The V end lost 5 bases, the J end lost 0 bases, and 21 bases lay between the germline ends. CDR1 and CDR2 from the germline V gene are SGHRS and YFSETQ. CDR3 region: CASRAWVAVISSYEQYF. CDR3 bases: TGCGCCAGCAGAGCTTGGGTCGCGGTAATTAGCTCCTACGAGCAGTACTTC. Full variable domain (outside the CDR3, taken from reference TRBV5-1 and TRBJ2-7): KAGVTQTPRYLIKTRGQQVTLSCSPISGHRSVSWYQQTPGQGLQFLFEYFSETQRNKGNFPGRFSGRQFSNSRSEMNVSTLELGDSALYLCASRAWVAVISSYEQYFGPGTRLTVT.